This T cell receptor beta chain comes out of a study of blood T cell repertoires in COVID-19. The protocol was immunoSEQ multiplex PCR, while the TCRdb copy is restricted to in-frame clones and leaves out a portion. Of around 140,000 clones in the sample, 70% to 85% were seen once. The CDR3 sequence is 14 residues long. Germline CDR1 is SGDLS and CDR2 is YYNGEE. Trimming removed 0 bases at V and 2 bases at J, with 8 bases between. The source of this sequence is a woman of 80 years or more with acute or convalescent COVID-19. Material: peripheral blood. The V gene is TRBV9, the J gene TRBJ1-2, with a possible D match to TRBD1 (6 bases). The chain's CDR3 is CASSVGRGNYGYTF. The CDR3 bases are TGTGCCAGCAGCGTAGGCAGGGGCAACTATGGCTACACCTTC.